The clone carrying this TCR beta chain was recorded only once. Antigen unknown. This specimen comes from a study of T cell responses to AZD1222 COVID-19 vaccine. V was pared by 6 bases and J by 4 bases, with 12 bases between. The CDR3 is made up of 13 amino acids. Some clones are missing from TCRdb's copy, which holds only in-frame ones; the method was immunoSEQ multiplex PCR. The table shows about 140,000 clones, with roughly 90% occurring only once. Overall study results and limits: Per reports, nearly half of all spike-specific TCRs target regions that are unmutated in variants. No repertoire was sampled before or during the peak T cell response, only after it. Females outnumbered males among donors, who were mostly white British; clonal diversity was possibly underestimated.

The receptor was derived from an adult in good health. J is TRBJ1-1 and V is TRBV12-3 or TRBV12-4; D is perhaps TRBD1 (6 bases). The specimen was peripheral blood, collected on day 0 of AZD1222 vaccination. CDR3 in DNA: TGTGCCAGCAGCACAGGGATGACCACTGAAGCTTTCTTT. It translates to CASSTGMTTEAFF.